The 8 T cell receptor beta chains below come from one sample, sequenced in a study of identical twins. In TCRdb, the 5' RACE reads were re-called with MiXCR into one record per CDR3 protein. The sample has about 220,000 distinct CDR3 sequences, around 10% seen once. Sequences were obtained from memory (CD45RO+) T cells sorted from blood. These receptors were obtained from a woman aged 18 to 35 in good health.

This clonotype was counted between two and nine times. The gene calls are TRBV3-1 and TRBJ1-1, with D perhaps TRBD1 (5 bases). Germline V gives CDR1 LGHDT, CDR2 YNNKEL (reference sequence). This CDR3 has 13 amino acids. V lost 0 bases to trimming and J lost 8 bases, with 10 bases between them. The CDR3 sequence is CASSQERDREAFF. The CDR3 nucleotides read TGTGCCAGCAGCCAAGAGAGAGACAGAGAAGCTTTCTTT.

V and J are TRBV18 and TRBJ2-1; TRBD1 agrees at 7 bases. The V gene end was trimmed by 3 bases and the J gene end by 8 bases; junction bases not matched to a gene: 1. This CDR3 is 12 amino acids long. Germline V lookup: CDR1 KGHSH, CDR2 LQKENI. The CDR3 coding sequence is TGTGCCAGCTCACCGAGGGGGCATGAGCAGTTCTTC. This gives the protein CASSPRGHEQFF.

In its sample, this clonotype was seen a few times. The chain links TRBV12-3 or TRBV12-4 to TRBJ2-5, with D uncertain. V gave up 3 bases and J gave up 5 bases, with 10 bases separating them. The CDR3 runs to 13 residues. The CDR3, as DNA: TGTGCCAGCAGTTTTGATCCCGAGGAGACCCAGTACTTC. This encodes CASSFDPEETQYF.

This clonotype was picked up many times. The rearrangement joins TRBV4-1 to TRBJ2-1, with D perhaps matching TRBD1 or TRBD2 (6 bases each). Germline CDR1 MGHRA, CDR2 YSYEKL. This CDR3 contains 13 residues. V dropped 1 base and J dropped 10 bases, with 11 bases sitting between them. CDR3 sequence (DNA): TGCGCCAGCAGCCAAGCGGGGGCGGAGGAGCAGTTCTTC. The encoded protein is CASSQAGAEEQFF.

The chain is built from TRBV7-2 and TRBJ1-6; D not certain. CDR3 length: 12 amino acids. V lost 0 bases and J 10 bases, leaving 4 bases between the germline ends. Germline CDR1 reads SGHTA; CDR2 reads FQGNSA. The CDR3 is CASSLARSPLHF. In DNA form, the CDR3 reads TGTGCCAGCAGCTTAGCCCGGTCACCCCTCCACTTT.

The chain combines TRBV7-3 with TRBJ2-5; D unclear. V was clipped by 4 bases and J by 5 bases, with 11 bases between them. The CDR3 length is 13 residues. CDR1 and CDR2 (germline): SGHTA, FQGTGA. CDR3 bases: TGTGCCAGCAGCTCCTCCCCCAGGGAGACCCAGTACTTC. Amino acid sequence: CASSSSPRETQYF.

This clonotype occurred a few times. V and J are TRBV12-3 or TRBV12-4 and TRBJ1-2, with 7 nucleotides matching TRBD1. Trimming removed 6 bases from V and 7 bases from J; junction bases left unmatched: 14. There are 15 residues in the CDR3. The CDR3 DNA is TGTGCCAGCAGCCGAACCTACAGGGGAGTAGGTGGCTACACCTTC. This sequence encodes CASSRTYRGVGGYTF.

CDR3 bases: TGTGCCAGCAGCGTAGGGATGGGATACAATGAGCAGTTCTTC. It encodes CASSVGMGYNEQFF. The chain has TRBV9 and TRBJ2-1; no clear D. CDR1 is SGDLS, CDR2 YYNGEE, per germline. CDR3 length equals 14 residues. The V and J ends lost 0 bases and 4 bases respectively, with 8 bases between them.